A selection of T cell receptor beta chains follows, all from one sample in a study of blood T cell repertoires in COVID-19. This table comes from immunoSEQ multiplex PCR, and its TCRdb copy is limited to in-frame clones, with some not included. The sample has 15,000 to 20,000 clones, 87% seen once; the top ten hold approximately 50%. The material sequenced was peripheral blood. Receptor source: a human donor in a cohort sampled during active COVID-19. Both conserved end residues are part of each CDR3. The D gene is left open where the match is weak. Clone size appears in some rows only: once, few, many, or a class for an expanded clone.

-	-	TRBV19	TRBJ2-5	TGTGCCAGTAGTCCTCGCCGGCCAGCAGGGACCCAGTACTTC	CASSPRRPAGTQYF
-	-	TRBV7-2	TRBJ2-2	TGTGCCAGCAGGGGGGGGCTTAACACCGGGGAGCTGTTTTTT	CASRGGLNTGELFF
-	-	TRBV6-5	TRBJ1-1	TGTGCCAGCAGTACGCATCCAGAGAACACTGAAGCTTTCTTT	CASSTHPENTEAFF
-	TRBD2	TRBV11-2	TRBJ2-3	TGTGCCAGCAGCTTAGTTTCGTCTAGCGGCGCAGATACGCAGTATTTT	CASSLVSSSGADTQYF
-	-	TRBV21-1	TRBJ2-3	TGTGCCAGCAGCCTCACGACTAGCGGGACGTCAGATACGCAGTATTTT	CASSLTTSGTSDTQYF
-	TRBD2	TRBV7-2	TRBJ2-3	TGTGCCAGCAGCCACAGCGGGCGGGGGGGCCGGTACACAGATACGCAGTATTTT	CASSHSGRGGRYTDTQYF
-	TRBD2	TRBV10-2	TRBJ2-1	TGCGCCAGCAGCCCGCGACTAGCGGGGGAATCCGCTGAGCAGTTCTTC	CASSPRLAGESAEQFF
once	-	TRBV19	TRBJ2-4	TGTGCCAGTAGTGGTCCGGGAGAAAACATTCAGTACTTC	CASSGPGENIQYF
-	TRBD1	TRBV9	TRBJ2-2	TGTGCCAGCAGCGGCAGGGGGCCGAACACCGGGGAGCTGTTTTTT	CASSGRGPNTGELFF
few	-	TRBV2	TRBJ2-2	TGTGCCAGCAGTGACCCAGGAATCACCGGGGAGCTGTTTTTT	CASSDPGITGELFF
-	-	TRBV11-2	TRBJ1-5	TGTGCCAGCAGCTTAGACGGACAAATTAATCAGCCCCAGCATTTT	CASSLDGQINQPQHF
-	TRBD2	TRBV11-2	TRBJ2-1	TGTGCCAGCACCCCCGGGACTAGCGGGGGAGAGCAGTTCTTC	CASTPGTSGGEQFF
-	-	TRBV29-1	TRBJ1-1	TGCAGCGTTGACCCCCCCGGGGGAAAGGAGGCTTTCTTT	CSVDPPGGKEAFF
-	TRBD1	TRBV29-1	TRBJ2-5	TGCAGCGTCGGGGGTTTTGGGACAGGGGTAATACAAGAGACCCAGTACTTC	CSVGGFGTGVIQETQYF
-	TRBD1	TRBV18	TRBJ2-5	TGTGCCAGCTCACCGACAGGGTCTGGAGAGACCCAGTACTTC	CASSPTGSGETQYF
-	-	TRBV18	TRBJ1-1	TGTGCCAGCTCACGAGGGGCGGGGATGAACACTGAAGCTTTCTTT	CASSRGAGMNTEAFF
-	-	TRBV15	TRBJ2-3	TGTGCCACCAGCTCCAGGCCCCTCGATACGCAGTATTTT	CATSSRPLDTQYF
-	-	TRBV5-5	TRBJ1-1	TGTGCCAGCAGCTTGGACCTACCCCTGAACACTGAAGCTTTCTTT	CASSLDLPLNTEAFF